A single sample gave rise to the 20 T cell receptor beta chains below, sequenced in a study of T cell responses to AZD1222 COVID-19 vaccine. Sequencing used immunoSEQ multiplex PCR; TCRdb keeps in-frame clones, though not all of them. The sample contains more than 60,000 clones, about nine tenths of which appear only once. Here the sequenced sample was peripheral blood, taken on day 0 of AZD1222 vaccination. The receptors were gathered from an adult in good health.

The chain joins TRBV14 to TRBJ1-2; D is ambiguous. The CDR3 length is 14 residues. Germline V gene lookup returns CDR1 SGHDN and CDR2 FVKESK. Trimming stripped 4 bases from V and 5 bases from J, with 14 bases between. CDR3 bases: TGTGCCAGCAGCCGAGAGACCCCCTCTTATGGCTACACCTTC. Translating gives CASSRETPSYGYTF.

This chain uses TRBV9 with TRBJ1-2, with D possibly being TRBD1 (6 bases). This CDR3 region has 14 residues. The V end lost 0 bases, the J end lost 4 bases, and 10 bases lay between the germline ends. Germline V gene data show CDR1 as SGDLS and CDR2 as YYNGEE. The CDR3 DNA follows: TGTGCCAGCAGCGTAGGGGGACAAGCCTATGGCTACACCTTC. It yields the protein CASSVGGQAYGYTF. The variable domain in full, completed from reference TRBV9 and TRBJ1-2, reads DSGVTQTPKHLITATGQRVTLRCSPRSGDLSVYWYQQSLDQGLQFLIQYYNGEERAKGNILERFSAQQFPDLHSELNLSSLELGDSALYFCASSVGGQAYGYTFGSGTRLTVV.

The rearrangement uses TRBV12-3 or TRBV12-4 and TRBJ1-5; 8 bases are a match to TRBD1. This CDR3 has 13 residues. V shed 6 bases, J shed 5 bases, and the junction held 3 bases outside the gene matches. CDR3 region: CASRQGADQPQHF. In DNA, the CDR3 is TGTGCCAGCAGGCAGGGGGCGGATCAGCCCCAGCATTTT.

The CDR3 DNA reads TGTGCCAGCAGACTAGGGGCCACAGATACGCAGTATTTT. Translated: CASRLGATDTQYF. The chain recombines TRBV12-3 or TRBV12-4 with TRBJ2-3; D tentatively fits TRBD1 or TRBD2 (5 bases each). This CDR3 has 13 residues. The V gene lost 6 bases and the J gene lost 2 bases, with 9 bases spanning the gap.

Only one count was recorded for this clone. This sequence joins TRBV21-1 and TRBJ1-6. TRBV21-1 is classified as a pseudogene. The CDR3 runs to 15 residues. The CDR3 nucleotides read TGTGCCAGCAGCAAAGTAGGGATAGATAATTCACCCCTCCACTTT. This translates into CASSKVGIDNSPLHF.

This clone was observed a single time. The V gene is TRBV10-2, the J gene TRBJ2-7; no reliable D call. The CDR3 loop spans 15 amino acids. CDR1 and CDR2 from the germline V gene are WSHSY and SAAADI. V was pared by 4 bases and J by 3 bases, with 16 bases between. This chain's CDR3 is CASSGLEVGNYEQYF. In nucleotides, the CDR3 is TGCGCCAGCAGTGGGCTGGAAGTGGGTAACTACGAGCAGTACTTC.

For the CDR3, the DNA is TGTGCCAGCAGTTTCAGGGGAAAGGACCAAGAGACCCAGTACTTC. This translates into CASSFRGKDQETQYF. The V call is TRBV28, the J call TRBJ2-5, with TRBD1 as a possible D gene (6 bases). V lost 3 bases, J lost 0 bases, and 11 bases lay in between. This CDR3 contains 15 residues. Germline V gene data show CDR1 as MDHEN and CDR2 as SYDVKM.

This sequence joins TRBV9 and TRBJ2-7, with D uncertain. This CDR3 is 15 amino acids long. CDR1 and CDR2 from the germline V gene are SGDLS and YYNGEE. V lost 4 bases and J 6 bases, leaving 20 bases between the germline ends. The CDR3 nucleotides read TGTGCCAGCAGCACCCATGGGCCGGAGTACGGCGAGCAGTACTTC. It specifies CASSTHGPEYGEQYF.

V is TRBV19 and J is TRBJ2-1, with TRBD2 matching 11 bases. The V gene's germline CDR1 is LNHDA and CDR2 SQIVND (reference sequence). The CDR3 runs to 15 residues. Germline trimming cut 7 bases from V and 3 bases from J; bases unmatched to any gene: 5. The CDR3 sequence is CASNLAGGYYNEQFF. The DNA of the CDR3 is TGTGCCAGTAACCTAGCGGGAGGTTACTACAATGAGCAGTTCTTC.

This sequence joins TRBV9 and TRBJ1-2, with D uncertain. V was trimmed by 0 bases and J by 4 bases, leaving 10 bases between them. There are 14 residues in the CDR3. The germline V gene has CDR1 SGDLS and CDR2 YYNGEE. CDR3 bases: TGTGCCAGCAGCGTAGGATGGGGTACCTATGGCTACACCTTC. Its translation is CASSVGWGTYGYTF.

This chain connects TRBV5-1 to TRBJ2-7; possible D gene TRBD2, 5 bases. The ends were cut back, 1 base at V and 0 bases at J, with 20 bases in the middle. Germline CDR1 is SGHRS and CDR2 is YFSETQ. The CDR3 length is 18 residues. As DNA, the CDR3 is TGCGCCAGCAGCTTGAAGTCATATGAGAAAGGGAGCTCCTACGAGCAGTACTTC. This encodes CASSLKSYEKGSSYEQYF. Together with reference TRBV5-1 and TRBJ2-7, the CDR3 gives the full variable domain: KAGVTQTPRYLIKTRGQQVTLSCSPISGHRSVSWYQQTPGQGLQFLFEYFSETQRNKGNFPGRFSGRQFSNSRSEMNVSTLELGDSALYLCASSLKSYEKGSSYEQYFGPGTRLTVT.

The V gene is TRBV9, the J gene TRBJ2-3; 8 bases align to TRBD2. Germline V lookup: CDR1 SGDLS, CDR2 YYNGEE. J gave up 3 bases and V 0 bases, and 3 bases lay outside the gene matches. The CDR3 covers 15 residues. In nucleotides, the CDR3 is TGTGCCAGCAGCGTAGGCGGGGGGTTGACAGATACGCAGTATTTT. Translated: CASSVGGGLTDTQYF.

The rearrangement uses TRBV7-2 and TRBJ2-5, with D possibly TRBD2 on 6 matching bases. There are 14 residues in the CDR3. Germline CDR1 and CDR2: SGHTA and FQGNSA. Deletions cut 6 bases from V and 4 bases from J, with 15 bases between. This chain's CDR3 is CASSSFGTPETQYF. CDR3 DNA: TGTGCCAGCAGTTCCTTCGGGACTCCAGAGACCCAGTACTTC. The whole variable domain, remainder taken from reference TRBV7-2 and TRBJ2-5, is GAGVSQSPSNKVTEKGKDVELRCDPISGHTALYWYRQSLGQGLEFLIYFQGNSAPDKSGLPSDRFSAERTGGSVSTLTIQRTQQEDSAVYLCASSSFGTPETQYFGPGTRLLVL.

V and J are TRBV27 and TRBJ2-7; 7 bases align to TRBD1. Germline V lookup: CDR1 MNHEY, CDR2 SMNVEV (reference sequence). The CDR3 covers 15 residues. Germline trimming cut 6 bases from V and 1 base from J; bases unmatched to any gene: 9. This chain's CDR3 is CASRAPGQLSYEQYF. The CDR3 DNA is TGTGCCAGCAGAGCTCCGGGACAGCTTTCCTACGAGCAGTACTTC.

The chain links TRBV9 to TRBJ2-1; weak D call: TRBD2 (5 bases). Per germline, CDR1 SGDLS and CDR2 YYNGEE. Trimming took off 3 bases at V and 5 bases at J, with 15 bases between the two ends. The CDR3 is 15 residues long. As DNA, the CDR3 is TGTGCCAGCAGCGCCTGGGAGAGGGTCAACAATGAGCAGTTCTTC. Protein product: CASSAWERVNNEQFF.

The rearrangement links TRBV4-1 to TRBJ2-7; D might be TRBD2 (6 bases). The CDR3 is made up of 15 amino acids. Germline CDR1 and CDR2: MGHRA and YSYEKL. Trimming took off 1 base at V and 4 bases at J, with 14 bases between the two ends. The CDR3 DNA follows: TGCGCCAGCAGCCAAGCAAAGACTAGGCCTTACGAGCAGTACTTC. The encoded protein is CASSQAKTRPYEQYF.

The V call is TRBV28, the J call TRBJ2-1; 11 positions match TRBD2. Germline CDR1 and CDR2: MDHEN and SYDVKM. The length of the CDR3 is 13 residues. Germline trimming cut 3 bases from V and 10 bases from J; bases unmatched to any gene: 2. The CDR3 sequence: CASSFLAGGEQFF. In DNA, the CDR3 is TGTGCCAGCAGTTTCTTAGCGGGAGGGGAGCAGTTCTTC.

This chain links TRBV29-1 with TRBJ1-2; D unresolved. V lost 0 bases to trimming and J lost 7 bases, with 15 bases between them. CDR1 SQVTM and CDR2 ANQGSEA come from the germline V gene. This CDR3 spans 14 amino acids. CDR3 sequence: CSVEDTVSYPGYTF. The DNA for the CDR3 is TGCAGCGTTGAAGACACAGTGAGCTATCCTGGCTACACCTTC. Variable domain in full (rest from reference TRBV29-1 and TRBJ1-2): SAVISQKPSRDICQRGTSLTIQCQVDSQVTMMFWYRQQPGQSLTLIATANQGSEATYESGFVIDKFPISRPNLTFSTLTVSNMSPEDSSIYLCSVEDTVSYPGYTFGSGTRLTVV.

The gene calls are TRBV7-3 and TRBJ1-5; a possible D gene is TRBD1 (6 bases). The CDR3 has 15 amino acids. Per the germline V gene, CDR1 is SGHTA and CDR2 is FQGTGA. The V and J ends lost 3 bases and 1 base respectively, with 10 bases between them. The CDR3 nucleotides are TGTGCCAGCAGCTTGACTGGGGGCAGCAATCAGCCCCAGCATTTT. Its translation: CASSLTGGSNQPQHF.

The chain links TRBV7-3 to TRBJ2-2, with D possibly matching TRBD1 (5 bases). The CDR3 totals 16 residues. The germline V gene encodes CDR1 SGHTA and CDR2 FQGTGA. V was cut by 4 bases and J by 5 bases, with 17 bases left in between. The chain's CDR3 is CASSSDSSIWTGELFF. For the CDR3, the DNA is TGTGCCAGCAGCTCAGACAGTTCAATATGGACCGGGGAGCTGTTTTTT.